The clone carrying this T cell receptor beta chain was seen at least ten times. What was amplified from RNA transcripts were TCR beta CDR3 regions. HTBI primers were used for first-round RT-PCR of the TCR CDR3. One entry per CDR3 protein, called by TCRdb with MiXCR from the multiplex PCR reads. The data contain a few hundred thousand distinct CDR3 sequences, more than 15% of them singletons. The data stem from a study of T cells in Graves' hyperthyroidism and ophthalmopathy. This TCR was sampled from a woman aged 40 to 50 with Graves' ophthalmopathy. Sequenced input: blood.

CDR3 in DNA: TGTGCCATCAGTGAGGCCAGGTCGAACACCGGGGAGCTGTTTTTT. Translated: CAISEARSNTGELFF. This chain links TRBV10-3 with TRBJ2-2; unclear D gene. The CDR3 runs to 15 residues. V was cut by 2 bases and J by 0 bases, with 7 bases left in between. Germline assignment: CDR1 ENHRY and CDR2 SYGVKD.